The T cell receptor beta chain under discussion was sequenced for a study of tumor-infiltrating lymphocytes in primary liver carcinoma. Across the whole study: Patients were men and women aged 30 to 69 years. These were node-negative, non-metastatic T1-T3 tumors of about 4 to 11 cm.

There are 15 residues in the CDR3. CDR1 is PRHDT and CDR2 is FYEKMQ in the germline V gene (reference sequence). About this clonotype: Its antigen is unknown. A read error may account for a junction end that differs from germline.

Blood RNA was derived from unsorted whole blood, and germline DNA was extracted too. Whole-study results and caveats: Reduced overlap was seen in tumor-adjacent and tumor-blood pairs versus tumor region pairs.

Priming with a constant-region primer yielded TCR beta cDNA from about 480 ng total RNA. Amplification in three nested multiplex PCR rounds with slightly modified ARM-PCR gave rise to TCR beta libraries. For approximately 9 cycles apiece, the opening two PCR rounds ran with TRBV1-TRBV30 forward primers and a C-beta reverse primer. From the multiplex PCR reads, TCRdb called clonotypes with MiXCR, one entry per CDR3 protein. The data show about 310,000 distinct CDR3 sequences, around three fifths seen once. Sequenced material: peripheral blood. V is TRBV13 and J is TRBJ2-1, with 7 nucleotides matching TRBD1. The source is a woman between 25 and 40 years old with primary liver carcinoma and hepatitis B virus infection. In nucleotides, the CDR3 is TGTGCCGGCAGCCTGGGGACAGATACGGCAAATGAGCAGTTCTTC. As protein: CAGSLGTDTANEQFF.